The rows below give T cell receptor beta chains drawn from one sample of a study of blood T cell repertoires in COVID-19. The repertoire was sequenced with immunoSEQ multiplex PCR; TCRdb's copy has only in-frame clones and lacks some. The table has 50,000 to 75,000 clones, roughly 70% seen once. The sequenced sample was peripheral blood. These receptor sequences come from a woman aged 45-65 years with active or convalescent COVID-19. Both conserved end residues are part of each CDR3. Fields, in order: CDR3 protein, CDR3 DNA, J gene, clone size, V gene, D gene. The D gene is left open where the match is weak. Size values are once, few and many counts, or a class for expanded clones, and some rows have none.

CDR3: CASGRAYTGELFF
DNA: TGTGCCAGCGGGAGGGCCTACACCGGGGAGCTGTTTTTT
J: TRBJ2-2
size: -
V: TRBV11-2
D: TRBD2

CDR3: CASSPGTSGETQYF
DNA: TGTGCCAGTAGCCCCGGGACTAGCGGAGAGACCCAGTACTTC
J: TRBJ2-5
size: -
V: TRBV19
D: TRBD2

CDR3: CASSYNYGYTF
DNA: TGTGCCAGCAGCTATAACTATGGCTACACCTTC
J: TRBJ1-2
size: medium-sized
V: TRBV28
D: -

CDR3: CAWARTAHGTQYF
DNA: TGTGCCTGGGCTAGGACAGCCCATGGGACCCAGTACTTC
J: TRBJ2-5
size: -
V: TRBV30
D: -

CDR3: CASSLQRSRVAGELFF
DNA: TGTGCCAGCAGTCTCCAGCGGAGTCGGGTGGCCGGGGAGCTGTTTTTT
J: TRBJ2-2
size: -
V: TRBV28
D: -

CDR3: CASRDRENEKLFF
DNA: TGTGCCTCCCGGGACAGGGAGAATGAAAAACTGTTTTTT
J: TRBJ1-4
size: -
V: TRBV19
D: TRBD1

CDR3: CASSLGGDLSNQPQHF
DNA: TGCGCCAGCAGCTTGGGCGGAGATCTTAGCAATCAGCCCCAGCATTTT
J: TRBJ1-5
size: -
V: TRBV5-1
D: -

CDR3: CSVVQASTDTQYF
DNA: TGCAGCGTTGTCCAGGCTAGCACAGATACGCAGTATTTT
J: TRBJ2-3
size: few
V: TRBV29-1
D: -

CDR3: CASSDLLEAYF
DNA: TGCGCCAGCAGTGACTTACTAGAGGCGTACTTC
J: TRBJ2-7
size: -
V: TRBV10-2
D: -

CDR3: CASSSNQETQYF
DNA: TGTGCCAGCAGTTCTAACCAAGAGACCCAGTACTTC
J: TRBJ2-5
size: many
V: TRBV12-3/TRBV12-4
D: -

CDR3: CASSSTVHEQFF
DNA: TGTGCCAGCAGTTCAACGGTACATGAGCAGTTCTTC
J: TRBJ2-1
size: -
V: TRBV13
D: -

CDR3: CASTGQNKNIQYF
DNA: TGTGCCAGTACTGGGCAGAATAAAAACATTCAGTACTTC
J: TRBJ2-4
size: -
V: TRBV19
D: -

CDR3: CASRTWTGYQETQYF
DNA: TGTGCCAGCAGGACGTGGACAGGATACCAAGAGACCCAGTACTTC
J: TRBJ2-5
size: -
V: TRBV6-5
D: TRBD1

CDR3: CASSPGQGGSPLHF
DNA: TGTGCCAGCAGCCCCGGACAGGGAGGATCACCCCTCCACTTT
J: TRBJ1-6
size: few
V: TRBV7-9
D: TRBD1

CDR3: CASSFRFQETQYF
DNA: TGTGCCAGCAGTTTCAGATTCCAAGAGACCCAGTACTTC
J: TRBJ2-5
size: -
V: TRBV5-8
D: -

CDR3: CASSPGGPQTQYF
DNA: TGTGCCAGCAGCCCGGGAGGGCCGCAGACCCAGTACTTC
J: TRBJ2-5
size: -
V: TRBV5-4
D: TRBD2

CDR3: CATSIVRWEQFF
DNA: TGTGCCACCAGCATTGTTCGGTGGGAGCAGTTCTTC
J: TRBJ2-1
size: -
V: TRBV15
D: -

CDR3: CASSEYSGSEREQYF
DNA: TGTGCCAGCAGTGAATACTCCGGGAGCGAGAGAGAGCAGTACTTC
J: TRBJ2-7
size: -
V: TRBV25-1
D: -

CDR3: CAREQRNQPQHF
DNA: TGTGCCAGGGAGCAGAGGAATCAGCCCCAGCATTTT
J: TRBJ1-5
size: few
V: TRBV6-4
D: -

CDR3: CASSQSVTGELFF
DNA: TGTGCCAGCAGCCAATCCGTGACAGGCGAACTGTTTTTT
J: TRBJ1-4
size: -
V: TRBV3-1/TRBV3-2
D: -

CDR3: CASSPPSQAGGNQPQHF
DNA: TGTGCCAGCAGTCCACCTAGTCAAGCCGGAGGCAATCAGCCCCAGCATTTT
J: TRBJ1-5
size: -
V: TRBV28
D: -

CDR3: CASSVMGGTGAEAFF
DNA: TGTGCCAGCAGCGTGATGGGAGGAACCGGCGCTGAAGCTTTCTTT
J: TRBJ1-1
size: few
V: TRBV9
D: -

CDR3: CASSLVADRGYEQYF
DNA: TGTGCCAGCAGCTTAGTCGCGGACAGGGGCTACGAGCAGTACTTC
J: TRBJ2-7
size: -
V: TRBV7-2
D: TRBD1

CDR3: CASSFLGADYGYGYTF
DNA: TGTGCCAGCAGCTTTCTGGGGGCCGATTATGGCTATGGCTACACCTTC
J: TRBJ1-2
size: -
V: TRBV5-4
D: -

CDR3: CASSGSSSSYNEQFF
DNA: TGTGCCAGCAGTGGGTCTTCGAGCTCCTACAATGAGCAGTTCTTC
J: TRBJ2-1
size: -
V: TRBV2
D: -

CDR3: CASRPWTGDEETQYF
DNA: TGTGCCAGCAGGCCATGGACAGGGGATGAAGAGACCCAGTACTTC
J: TRBJ2-5
size: -
V: TRBV28
D: TRBD1

CDR3: CASPQVEQYF
DNA: TGTGCCAGCCCCCAGGTCGAGCAGTACTTC
J: TRBJ2-7
size: -
V: TRBV6-5
D: -

CDR3: CSVEDLRDRGYEQYF
DNA: TGCAGCGTTGAAGATCTACGGGACAGGGGCTACGAGCAGTACTTC
J: TRBJ2-7
size: -
V: TRBV29-1
D: TRBD1